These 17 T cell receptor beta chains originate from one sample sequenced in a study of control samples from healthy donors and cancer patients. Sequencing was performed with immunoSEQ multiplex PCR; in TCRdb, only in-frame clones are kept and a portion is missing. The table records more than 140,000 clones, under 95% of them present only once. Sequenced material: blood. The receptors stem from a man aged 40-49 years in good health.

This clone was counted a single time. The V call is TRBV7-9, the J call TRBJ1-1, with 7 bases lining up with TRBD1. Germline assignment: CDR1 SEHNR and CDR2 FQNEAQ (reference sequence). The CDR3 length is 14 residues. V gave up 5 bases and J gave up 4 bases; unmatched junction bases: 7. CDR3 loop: CASSPDRASTEAFF. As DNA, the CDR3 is TGTGCCAGCAGCCCTGACAGGGCAAGCACTGAAGCTTTCTTT.

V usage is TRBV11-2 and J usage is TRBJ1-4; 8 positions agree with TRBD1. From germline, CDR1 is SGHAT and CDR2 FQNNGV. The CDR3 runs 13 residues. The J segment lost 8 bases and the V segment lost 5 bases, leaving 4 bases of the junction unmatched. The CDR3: CASSLTGGEKLFF. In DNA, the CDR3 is TGTGCCAGCAGCCTCACAGGGGGAGAAAAACTGTTTTTT.

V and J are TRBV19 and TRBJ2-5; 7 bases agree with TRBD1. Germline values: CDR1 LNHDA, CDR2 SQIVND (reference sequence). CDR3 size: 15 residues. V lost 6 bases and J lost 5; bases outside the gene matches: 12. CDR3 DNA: TGTGCCAGTAGCCCCACAGGGGAAGGATGGGAGACCCAGTACTTC. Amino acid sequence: CASSPTGEGWETQYF. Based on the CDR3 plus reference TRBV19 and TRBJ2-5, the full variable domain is DGGITQSPKYLFRKEGQNVTLSCEQNLNHDAMYWYRQDPGQGLRLIYYSQIVNDFQKGDIAEGYSVSREKKESFPLTVTSAQKNPTAFYLCASSPTGEGWETQYFGPGTRLLVL.

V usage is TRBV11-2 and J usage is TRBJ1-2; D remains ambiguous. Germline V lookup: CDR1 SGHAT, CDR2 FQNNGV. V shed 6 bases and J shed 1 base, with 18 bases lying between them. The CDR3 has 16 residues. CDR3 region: CASRSLQAVGNYGYTF. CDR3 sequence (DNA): TGTGCCAGCAGGTCCCTGCAGGCAGTGGGTAACTATGGCTACACCTTC.

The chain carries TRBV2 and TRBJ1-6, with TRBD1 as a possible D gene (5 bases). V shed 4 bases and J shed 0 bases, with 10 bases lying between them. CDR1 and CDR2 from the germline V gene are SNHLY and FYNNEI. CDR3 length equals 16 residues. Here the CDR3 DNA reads TGTGCCAGCAGTGGTAGGGGCCACTCCTATAATTCACCCCTCCACTTT. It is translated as CASSGRGHSYNSPLHF.

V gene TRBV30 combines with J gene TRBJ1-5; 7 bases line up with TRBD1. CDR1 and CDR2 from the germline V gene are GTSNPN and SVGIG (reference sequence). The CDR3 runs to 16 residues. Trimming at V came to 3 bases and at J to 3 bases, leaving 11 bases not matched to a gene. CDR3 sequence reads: CAWSGTANNINQPQHF. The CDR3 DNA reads TGTGCCTGGAGCGGGACAGCTAACAATATCAATCAGCCCCAGCATTTT.

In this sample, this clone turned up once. The CDR3 loop is CASSQAAGGVDTQYF. In nucleotides, the CDR3 is TGTGCCAGCAGCCAAGCCGCGGGGGGAGTAGATACGCAGTATTTT. The chain is built from TRBV4-2 and TRBJ2-3, with TRBD2 matching over 8 bases. From germline, CDR1 is LGHNA and CDR2 YNFKEQ. The CDR3 spans 15 residues. J lost 5 bases, V lost 1 base, and 5 bases had no gene match.

The CDR3 DNA sequence: TGTGCCAGCAGCCGACCGACTAGCGGGGGGAGGGATACGCAGTATTTT. Translating gives CASSRPTSGGRDTQYF. The chain has TRBV6-2 or TRBV6-3 and TRBJ2-3; 13 bases match TRBD2. There are 16 residues in the CDR3. Germline V lookup: CDR1 MNHEY, CDR2 SVGEGT. After removal of 6 bases from V and 6 bases from J, the junction contained 9 bases not matched to a gene.

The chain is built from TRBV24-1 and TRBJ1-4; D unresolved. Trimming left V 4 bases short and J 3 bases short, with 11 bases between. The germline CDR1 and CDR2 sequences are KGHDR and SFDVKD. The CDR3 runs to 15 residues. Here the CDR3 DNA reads TGTGCCACCAGTGACGCGGTCGGCGCTAATGAAAAACTGTTTTTT. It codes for CATSDAVGANEKLFF.

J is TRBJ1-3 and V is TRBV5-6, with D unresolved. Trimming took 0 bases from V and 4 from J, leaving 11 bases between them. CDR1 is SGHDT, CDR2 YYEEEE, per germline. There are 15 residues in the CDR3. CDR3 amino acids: CASSLAATFGNTIYF. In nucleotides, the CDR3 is TGTGCCAGCAGCTTGGCAGCTACCTTCGGAAACACCATATATTTT.

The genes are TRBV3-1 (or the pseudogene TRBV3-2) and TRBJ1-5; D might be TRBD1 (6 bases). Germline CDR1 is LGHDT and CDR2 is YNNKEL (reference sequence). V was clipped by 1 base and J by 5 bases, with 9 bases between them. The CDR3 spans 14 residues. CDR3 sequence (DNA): TGTGCCAGCAGCCAAGGGACAGCCGATCAGCCCCAGCATTTT. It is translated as CASSQGTADQPQHF.

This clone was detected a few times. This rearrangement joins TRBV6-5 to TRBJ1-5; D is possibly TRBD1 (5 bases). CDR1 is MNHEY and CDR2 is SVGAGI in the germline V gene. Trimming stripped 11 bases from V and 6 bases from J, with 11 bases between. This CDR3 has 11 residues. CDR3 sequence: CAAGLGQPQHF. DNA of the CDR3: TGTGCCGCGGGACTCGGTCAGCCCCAGCATTTT.

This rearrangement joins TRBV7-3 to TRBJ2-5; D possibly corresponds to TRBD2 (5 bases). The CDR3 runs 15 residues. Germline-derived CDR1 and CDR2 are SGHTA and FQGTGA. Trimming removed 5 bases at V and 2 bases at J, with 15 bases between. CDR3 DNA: TGTGCCAGCAGCGCAGACCTCGGGGTACAAGAGACCCAGTACTTC. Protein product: CASSADLGVQETQYF.

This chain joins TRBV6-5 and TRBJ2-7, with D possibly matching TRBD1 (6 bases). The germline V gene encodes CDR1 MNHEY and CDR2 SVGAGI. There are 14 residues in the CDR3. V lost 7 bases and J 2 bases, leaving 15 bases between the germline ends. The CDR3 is CASTREQGTYEQYF. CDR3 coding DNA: TGTGCCAGCACTCGAGAACAGGGCACCTACGAGCAGTACTTC.

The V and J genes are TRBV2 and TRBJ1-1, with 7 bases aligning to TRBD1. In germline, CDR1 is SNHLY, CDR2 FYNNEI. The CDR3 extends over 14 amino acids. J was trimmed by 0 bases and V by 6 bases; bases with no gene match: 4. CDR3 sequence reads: CASSGTALNTEAFF. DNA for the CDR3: TGTGCCAGCAGCGGGACAGCTCTGAACACTGAAGCTTTCTTT.

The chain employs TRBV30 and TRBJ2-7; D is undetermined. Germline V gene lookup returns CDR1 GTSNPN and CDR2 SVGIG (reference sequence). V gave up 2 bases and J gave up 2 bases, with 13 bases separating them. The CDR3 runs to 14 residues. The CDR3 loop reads CAWSTWVEPYEQYF. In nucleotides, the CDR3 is TGTGCCTGGAGTACGTGGGTGGAGCCCTACGAGCAGTACTTC.

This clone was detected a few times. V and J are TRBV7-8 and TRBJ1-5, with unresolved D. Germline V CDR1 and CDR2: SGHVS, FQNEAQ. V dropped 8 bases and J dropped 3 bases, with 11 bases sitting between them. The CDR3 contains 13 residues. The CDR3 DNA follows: TGTGCCAGCTCCACGGGTGTCAATCAGCCCCAGCATTTT. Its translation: CASSTGVNQPQHF.